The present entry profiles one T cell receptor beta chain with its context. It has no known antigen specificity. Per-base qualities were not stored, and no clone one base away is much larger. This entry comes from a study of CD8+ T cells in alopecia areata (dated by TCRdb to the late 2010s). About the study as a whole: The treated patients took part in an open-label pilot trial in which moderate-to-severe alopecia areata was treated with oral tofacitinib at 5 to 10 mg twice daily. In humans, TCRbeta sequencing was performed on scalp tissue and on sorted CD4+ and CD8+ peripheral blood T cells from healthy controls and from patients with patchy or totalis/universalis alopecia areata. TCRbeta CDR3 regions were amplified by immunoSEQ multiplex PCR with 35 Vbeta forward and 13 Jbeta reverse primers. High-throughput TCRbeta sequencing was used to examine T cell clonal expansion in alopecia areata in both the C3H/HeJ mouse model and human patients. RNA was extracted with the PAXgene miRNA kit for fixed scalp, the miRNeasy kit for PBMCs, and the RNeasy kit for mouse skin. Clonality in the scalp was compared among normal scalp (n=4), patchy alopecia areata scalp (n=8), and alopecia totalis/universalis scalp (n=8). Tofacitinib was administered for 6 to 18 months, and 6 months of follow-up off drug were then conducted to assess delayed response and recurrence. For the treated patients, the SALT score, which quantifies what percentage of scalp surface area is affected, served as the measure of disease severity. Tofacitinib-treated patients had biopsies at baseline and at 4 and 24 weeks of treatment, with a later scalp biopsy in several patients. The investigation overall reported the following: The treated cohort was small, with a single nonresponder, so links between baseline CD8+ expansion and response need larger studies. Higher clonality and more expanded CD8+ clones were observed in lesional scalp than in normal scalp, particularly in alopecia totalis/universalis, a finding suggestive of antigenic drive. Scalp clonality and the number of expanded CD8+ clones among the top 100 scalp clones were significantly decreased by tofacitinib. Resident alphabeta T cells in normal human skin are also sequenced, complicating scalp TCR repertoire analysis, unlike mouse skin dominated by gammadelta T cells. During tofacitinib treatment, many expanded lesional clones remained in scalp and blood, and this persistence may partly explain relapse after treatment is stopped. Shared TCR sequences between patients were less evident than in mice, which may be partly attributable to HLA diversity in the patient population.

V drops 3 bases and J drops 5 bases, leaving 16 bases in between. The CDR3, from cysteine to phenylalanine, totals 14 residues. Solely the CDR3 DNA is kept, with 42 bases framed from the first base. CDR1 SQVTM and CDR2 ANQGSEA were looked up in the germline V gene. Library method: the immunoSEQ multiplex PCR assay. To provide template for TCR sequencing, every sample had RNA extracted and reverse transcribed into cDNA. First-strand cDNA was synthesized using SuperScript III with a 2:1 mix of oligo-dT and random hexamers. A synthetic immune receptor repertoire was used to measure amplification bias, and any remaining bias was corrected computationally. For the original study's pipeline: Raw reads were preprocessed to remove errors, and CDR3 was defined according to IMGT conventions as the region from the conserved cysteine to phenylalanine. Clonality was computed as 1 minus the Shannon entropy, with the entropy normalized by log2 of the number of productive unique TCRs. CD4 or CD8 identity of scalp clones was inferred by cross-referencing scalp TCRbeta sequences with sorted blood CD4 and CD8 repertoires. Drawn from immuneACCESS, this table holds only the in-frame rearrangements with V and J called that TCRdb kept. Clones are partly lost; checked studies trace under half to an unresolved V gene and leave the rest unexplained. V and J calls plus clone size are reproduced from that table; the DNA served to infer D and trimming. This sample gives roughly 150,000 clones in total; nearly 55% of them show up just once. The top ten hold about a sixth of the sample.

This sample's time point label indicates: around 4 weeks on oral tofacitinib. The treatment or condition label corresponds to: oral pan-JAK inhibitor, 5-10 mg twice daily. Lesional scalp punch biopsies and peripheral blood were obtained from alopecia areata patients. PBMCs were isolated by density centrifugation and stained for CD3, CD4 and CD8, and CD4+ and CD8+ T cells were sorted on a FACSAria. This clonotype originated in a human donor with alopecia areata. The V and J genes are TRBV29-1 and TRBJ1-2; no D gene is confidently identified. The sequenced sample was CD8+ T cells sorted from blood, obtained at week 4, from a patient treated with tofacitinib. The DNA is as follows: TGCAGCGTTGAGTCCGGGGAAGCCGGGTATGGCTACACCTTC. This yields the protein CSVESGEAGYGYTF.